These 24 T cell receptor beta chains were all obtained from the same sample, sequenced in a study of cytomegalovirus exposure and HLA in healthy donors. Both 60 Vbeta primers and 13 Jbeta primers went into the PCR. The method was immunoSEQ multiplex PCR; TCRdb's version includes in-frame clones alone and lacks a portion of them. This table holds some 180,000 clones, more than 65% found once. The material sequenced was PBMCs. Every receptor here comes from a woman aged 30 to 39 in good health and CMV-seronegative.

The rearrangement links TRBV13 to TRBJ2-1; 10 bases are shared with TRBD2. The CDR3 has 15 amino acids. With V trimmed by 6 bases and J by 3 bases, 5 bases remained unmatched. Germline CDR1 is PRHDT and CDR2 is FYEKMQ (reference sequence). The CDR3 DNA is TGTGCCAGCAGAGCGCTAGCGGGGGTCTACAATGAGCAGTTCTTC. This encodes CASRALAGVYNEQFF.

This chain connects TRBV2 to TRBJ2-5; D is uncertain. Germline CDR1 is SNHLY and CDR2 is FYNNEI. The CDR3 loop spans 14 amino acids. V lost 6 bases to trimming and J lost 7 bases, with 18 bases between them. The CDR3 bases are TGTGCCAGCAGCGCCTACCTAGGTGTTGGGACCCAGTACTTC. Protein: CASSAYLGVGTQYF.

V gene TRBV19 combines with J gene TRBJ2-3; 9 nucleotides match TRBD2. The CDR3 loop spans 14 amino acids. Germline V gene data show CDR1 as LNHDA and CDR2 as SQIVND (reference sequence). Germline trimming cut 9 bases from V and 3 bases from J; bases unmatched to any gene: 7. The CDR3 region has the DNA TGTGCCAGCAAAGATAGCGGGAGAACAGATACGCAGTATTTT. It translates to CASKDSGRTDTQYF.

This chain connects TRBV5-1 to TRBJ2-7; D call uncertain. The CDR3 has 15 residues. Between the trimmed V and J ends, which lost 0 bases and 0 bases, there was a span of 10 bases. The V gene's germline CDR1 is SGHRS and CDR2 YFSETQ. The CDR3 loop is CASSLAPRSSYEQYF. CDR3 in DNA: TGCGCCAGCAGCTTGGCCCCGAGGAGCTCCTACGAGCAGTACTTC.

V gene TRBV2 combines with J gene TRBJ2-3; 9 bases are shared with TRBD2. V trimming: 6 bases; J trimming: 4 bases; junction bases outside the gene matches: 5. The CDR3 covers 14 residues. Germline CDR1 SNHLY, CDR2 FYNNEI. CDR3 region: CASSESGRSDTQYF. CDR3 DNA: TGTGCCAGCAGCGAGAGCGGGAGGTCAGATACGCAGTATTTT.

This clone was seen just once. The chain carries TRBV5-5 and TRBJ1-1; D perhaps matches TRBD1 (6 bases). Trimming left V 2 bases short and J 4 bases short, with 9 bases between. The CDR3 is 13 amino acids. Germline loops: CDR1 SGHKS, CDR2 YYEKEE (reference sequence). CDR3 loop: CASSLGTTTEAFF. CDR3 DNA: TGTGCCAGCAGCTTAGGGACAACCACTGAAGCTTTCTTT.

The gene calls are TRBV2 and TRBJ2-7, with D maybe TRBD1 (6 bases). The CDR3 loop spans 15 amino acids. Trimming pared 4 bases from V and 0 bases from J, leaving 13 bases between. CDR1 and CDR2 from the germline V gene are SNHLY and FYNNEI. CDR3 sequence reads: CASSAQGPSSYEQYF. CDR3 coding DNA: TGTGCCAGCAGTGCCCAGGGGCCGAGCTCCTACGAGCAGTACTTC. The full variable domain, with the rest looked up from reference TRBV2 and TRBJ2-7, is EPEVTQTPSHQVTQMGQEVILRCVPISNHLYFYWYRQILGQKVEFLVSFYNNEISEKSEIFDDQFSVERPDGSNFTLKIRSTKLEDSAMYFCASSAQGPSSYEQYFGPGTRLTVT.

This rearrangement joins TRBV7-2 to TRBJ2-5, with D possibly being TRBD1 (6 bases). Germline V lookup: CDR1 SGHTA, CDR2 FQGNSA. The CDR3 is 16 amino acids. Trimming left V 5 bases short and J 6 bases short, with 22 bases between. CDR3 DNA sequence: TGTGCCAGCAGCAACACGGGAACAGGGTATATGCAGACCCAGTACTTC. Amino acids: CASSNTGTGYMQTQYF.

This chain joins TRBV4-3 and TRBJ1-4; 7 bases agree with TRBD1. Germline V lookup: CDR1 LGHNA, CDR2 YSLEER. V dropped 4 bases and J dropped 8; count of bases not matched to a gene: 10. The CDR3 is 15 residues long. In DNA form, the CDR3 reads TGCGCCAGCAGCCTAGGAGACAGGGAAGCCGAAAAACTGTTTTTT. Amino acid sequence: CASSLGDREAEKLFF.

The genes are TRBV2 and TRBJ2-3, with 8 bases lining up with TRBD2. Germline lookup yields CDR1 SNHLY and CDR2 FYNNEI. CDR3 length equals 15 residues. The V gene end was trimmed by 4 bases and the J gene end by 4 bases; junction bases not matched to a gene: 7. The chain's CDR3 is CASSVQRENPDTQYF. The CDR3 DNA reads TGTGCCAGCAGTGTACAGCGGGAGAATCCAGATACGCAGTATTTT.

A single count supports this clone. The rearrangement joins TRBV7-2 to TRBJ1-3; D may be TRBD1 (6 bases). This CDR3 has 17 residues. Germline V gene lookup returns CDR1 SGHTA and CDR2 FQGNSA. The V and J ends lost 1 base and 4 bases respectively, with 17 bases between them. Written as DNA, the CDR3 is TGTGCCAGCAGCTTAGAAGGGCTCCCGGGACAAGGAAACACCATATATTTT. Amino acids: CASSLEGLPGQGNTIYF.

The J gene is TRBJ2-7, the V gene TRBV30; 7 nucleotides agree with TRBD1. The germline V gene has CDR1 GTSNPN and CDR2 SVGIG (reference sequence). The CDR3 extends over 12 amino acids. Trimming cost V 8 bases and J 3 bases; bases outside gene matches: 7. CDR3 nucleotide sequence: TGTGCCCAAGGGGACAGTTACTACGAGCAGTACTTC. It specifies CAQGDSYYEQYF.

The chain carries TRBV27 and TRBJ2-1; the D gene is possibly TRBD2 (5 bases). Germline V CDR1 and CDR2: MNHEY, SMNVEV (reference sequence). CDR3 length: 18 residues. The ends were cut back, 5 bases at V and 1 base at J, with 21 bases in the middle. DNA for the CDR3: TGTGCCAGCAGTCCCCACCATCTGGCCAGCGGTTCCTACAATGAGCAGTTCTTC. This gives the protein CASSPHHLASGSYNEQFF.

The chain links TRBV10-2 to TRBJ1-2; TRBD1 might be the D (5 bases). V was pared by 2 bases and J by 4 bases, with 11 bases between. Germline V lookup: CDR1 WSHSY, CDR2 SAAADI. The CDR3 extends over 14 amino acids. Here the CDR3 DNA reads TGCGCCAGCAGTGAGACAGGATCACTCTATGGCTACACCTTC. Protein: CASSETGSLYGYTF.

This clone has more than one count but fewer than ten. J is TRBJ1-1 and V is TRBV5-4; tentative D call: TRBD1 (6 bases). This CDR3 is 13 amino acids long. Trimming took 5 bases from V and 10 from J, leaving 18 bases between them. Germline CDR1 is SGHNT and CDR2 is YYREEE (reference sequence). The CDR3 DNA sequence: TGTGCCAGCAGTTTTACAGGGTCTATAGGAGCTTTCTTT. This gives the protein CASSFTGSIGAFF.

The DNA of the CDR3 is TGTGCCAGCAGAAGACTAGCGGGATACAATGAGCAGTTCTTC. Protein: CASRRLAGYNEQFF. J is TRBJ2-1 and V is TRBV27; 11 nucleotides agree with TRBD2. Germline loops: CDR1 MNHEY, CDR2 SMNVEV (reference sequence). The CDR3 runs to 14 residues. The V gene end was trimmed by 6 bases and the J gene end by 4 bases; junction bases not matched to a gene: 2.

This clone was found once. The chain is built from TRBV5-1 and TRBJ2-3; 8 bases match TRBD1. J lost 0 bases, V lost 4 bases, and 10 bases had no gene match. Looked up from germline, CDR1 is SGHRS and CDR2 is YFSETQ. CDR3 length: 17 residues. CDR3 region: CASSVRGTGLSTDTQYF. In nucleotides, the CDR3 is TGCGCCAGCAGCGTCCGTGGGACAGGTTTGAGCACAGATACGCAGTATTTT.

The chain combines TRBV6-1 with TRBJ1-1; 11 bases agree with TRBD1. The CDR3 extends over 16 amino acids. From germline, CDR1 is MNHNS and CDR2 SASEGT. Germline trimming cut 4 bases from V and 4 bases from J; bases unmatched to any gene: 8. The CDR3 region is CASSGEDRGLGTEAFF. The CDR3 DNA reads as TGTGCCAGCAGTGGGGAGGACAGGGGGCTGGGCACTGAAGCTTTCTTT.

V gene TRBV9 combines with J gene TRBJ2-3, with 7 positions matching TRBD2. Trimming cost V 0 bases and J 4 bases; bases outside gene matches: 8. CDR1 and CDR2 (germline): SGDLS, YYNGEE. This CDR3 region has 16 residues. DNA of the CDR3: TGTGCCAGCAGCGTAGGGGGCGGGAGAGTCGCAGATACGCAGTATTTT. Its translation is CASSVGGGRVADTQYF.

This rearrangement joins TRBV12-1 to TRBJ2-3; TRBD2, the table's D call, lacks a check against the DNA. TRBV12-1 is a known pseudogene. The CDR3 is made up of 17 amino acids. CDR3 in amino acids: CASSRKREGLCFDTQYF. DNA of the CDR3: TGTGCCAGCAGCCGTAAGCGGGAGGGCCTCTGTTTCGATACGCAGTATTTT.

This chain uses TRBV9 with TRBJ2-1; no firm D call. CDR1 is SGDLS, CDR2 YYNGEE, per germline. The CDR3 length is 18 residues. V was clipped by 0 bases and J by 0 bases, with 16 bases between them. CDR3 amino acids: CASSVDGSDASSYNEQFF. The CDR3 DNA reads TGTGCCAGCAGCGTAGATGGATCTGATGCTAGCTCCTACAATGAGCAGTTCTTC.

This rearrangement joins TRBV10-3 to TRBJ2-1, with TRBD1 as a possible D gene (5 bases). Trimming removed 0 bases at V and 3 bases at J, with 12 bases between. This CDR3 has 16 residues. Germline CDR1 reads ENHRY; CDR2 reads SYGVKD. The CDR3 coding sequence is TGTGCCATCAGTGAGTCGGGGCCCACGAGCTACAATGAGCAGTTCTTC. Translating it yields CAISESGPTSYNEQFF.

The chain combines TRBV5-6 with TRBJ1-5, with 8 bases identical to TRBD1. Trimming took 4 bases from V and 3 from J; bases not matched to a gene: 6. The germline gives CDR1 SGHDT, CDR2 YYEEEE. The CDR3 loop spans 15 amino acids. The CDR3 loop is CASSPWTGINQPQHF. The CDR3 DNA is TGTGCCAGCAGCCCCTGGACAGGGATCAATCAGCCCCAGCATTTT.

V usage is TRBV11-3 and J usage is TRBJ2-1; TRBD1 aligns across 9 bases. The CDR3 is 15 amino acids. V shed 5 bases and J 5 bases; nucleotides not matched to a gene: 7. The germline CDR1 and CDR2 sequences are SGHNT and YENEEA. CDR3 amino acids: CASSPGQGSNNEQFF. The CDR3, as DNA: TGTGCCAGCAGCCCTGGACAGGGGTCTAACAATGAGCAGTTCTTC.